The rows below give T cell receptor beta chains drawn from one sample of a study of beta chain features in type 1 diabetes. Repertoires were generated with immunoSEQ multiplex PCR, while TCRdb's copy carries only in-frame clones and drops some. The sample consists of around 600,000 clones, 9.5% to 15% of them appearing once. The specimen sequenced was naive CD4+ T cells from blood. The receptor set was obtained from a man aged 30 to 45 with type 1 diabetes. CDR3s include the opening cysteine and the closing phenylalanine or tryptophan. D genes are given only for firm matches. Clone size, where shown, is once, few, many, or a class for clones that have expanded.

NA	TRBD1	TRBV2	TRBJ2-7	TGTGCCAGTAAGGGACAGGGGAATTCCGAGCAGTACTTC	CASKGQGNSEQYF
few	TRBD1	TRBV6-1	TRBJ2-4	TGTGCCAGCAGTCGGGACAGAGACATTCAGTACTTC	CASSRDRDIQYF
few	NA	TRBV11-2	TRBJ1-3	TGTGCCACCGTGGCTAGCTCTGGAAACACCATATATTTT	CATVASSGNTIYF
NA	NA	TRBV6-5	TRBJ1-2	TGTGCCATCAGTCAGGAGTCGATCTATGGCTACACCTTC	CAISQESIYGYTF
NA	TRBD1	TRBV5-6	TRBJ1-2	TGTGCCAGCAGCTCGACAGGGGTCGGTAACTATGGCTACACCTTC	CASSSTGVGNYGYTF
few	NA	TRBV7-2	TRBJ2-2	TGTGCCAGCAGGAAGGGGACCGGGGAGCTGTTTTTT	CASRKGTGELFF
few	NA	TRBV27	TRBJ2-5	TGTGCCAGCAGTTTATGTGAGACCCAGTACTTC	CASSLCETQYF
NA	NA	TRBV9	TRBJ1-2	TGTGCCAGCAGCGTACTGGGTGAAAGCTTTGGCTACACCTTC	CASSVLGESFGYTF
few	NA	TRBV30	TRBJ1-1	TGTGCCTGCTTTACGGATGCTGAAGCTTTCTTT	CACFTDAEAFF
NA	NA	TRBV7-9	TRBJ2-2	TGTGCCAGCAGCTCCCAACCCCTCGGGGAGCTGTTTTTT	CASSSQPLGELFF
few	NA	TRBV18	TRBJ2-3	TGTGCCAGCTCACTCGCCTCGAGCGATACGCAGTATTTT	CASSLASSDTQYF
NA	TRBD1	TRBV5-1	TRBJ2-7	TGCGCCAGCAGCTTGGGGGACAGTCACTCCTACGAGCAGTACTTC	CASSLGDSHSYEQYF
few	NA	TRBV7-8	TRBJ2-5	TGTGCCAGCAGCTTCGGTACGACAGAACAAGAGACCCAGTACTTC	CASSFGTTEQETQYF
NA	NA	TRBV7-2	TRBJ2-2	TGTGCCAGCAGCCCAGGGACCGGCACCGGGGAGCTGTTTTTT	CASSPGTGTGELFF
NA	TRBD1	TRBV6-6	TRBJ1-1	TGTGCCAGCAGTAGGACAGGGGGCTTGAACACTGAAGCTTTCTTT	CASSRTGGLNTEAFF
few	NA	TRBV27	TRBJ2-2	TGTGCCAGCAGTTTTAGGGGCGGACAGCAGAACACCGGGGAGCTGTTTTTT	CASSFRGGQQNTGELFF
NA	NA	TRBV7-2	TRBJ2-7	TGTGCCAGCAGCCAACGGCGTCTCTACGAGCAGTACTTC	CASSQRRLYEQYF
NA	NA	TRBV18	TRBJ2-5	TGTGCCAGCTCACCAGATTACCAAGAGACCCAGTACTTC	CASSPDYQETQYF
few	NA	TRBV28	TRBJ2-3	TGTGCCAGCAGTCTCCTTGGAGATACGCAGTATTTT	CASSLLGDTQYF
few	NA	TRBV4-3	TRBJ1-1	TGCGCCAGCAGCCCAAGAGTTTTTGGGGGTGGCACTGAAGCTTTCTTT	CASSPRVFGGGTEAFF
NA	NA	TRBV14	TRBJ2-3	TGTGCCAGCAGCCGCCACCTCGGTCCAAGCACAGATACGCAGTATTTT	CASSRHLGPSTDTQYF
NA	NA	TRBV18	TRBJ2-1	TGTGCCAGCTCACCACTCCCGGGTCGTACTACTAGCTCCTACAATGAGCAGTTCTTC	CASSPLPGRTTSSYNEQFF
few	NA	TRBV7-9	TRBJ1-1	TGTGCCAGCAGCTTCAAGGCGAACACTGAAGCTTTCTTT	CASSFKANTEAFF
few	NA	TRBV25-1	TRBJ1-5	TGTGCCAGCAGTGAAGTGGGCAATCAGCCCCAGCATTTT	CASSEVGNQPQHF
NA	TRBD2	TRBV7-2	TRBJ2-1	TGTGCCAGCAGCTTAGAGGGTAGCGGGGGATACAATGAGCAGTTCTTC	CASSLEGSGGYNEQFF
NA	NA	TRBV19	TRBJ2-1	TGTGCCAGTAGTATAGAGACTCCGAATGAGCAGTTCTTC	CASSIETPNEQFF
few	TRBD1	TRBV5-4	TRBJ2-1	TGTGCCAGCAGCTTGGGACAGGGCTTCTCCTACAATGAGCAGTTCTTC	CASSLGQGFSYNEQFF
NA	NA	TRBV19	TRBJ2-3	TGTGCCAGTAGTACCCAGGGAGATACGCAGTATTTT	CASSTQGDTQYF
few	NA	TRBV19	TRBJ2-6	TGTGCCAGTAGTATGAATAGGGAACCTGGGGCCAACGTCCTGACTTTC	CASSMNREPGANVLTF
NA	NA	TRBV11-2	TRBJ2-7	TGTGCCAGCAGCTCCCAAAACTCCTACGAGCAGTACTTC	CASSSQNSYEQYF
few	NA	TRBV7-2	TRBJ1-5	TGTGCCAGCAGCTCTGTAGACGGGGGTGGCCAGCCCCAGCATTTT	CASSSVDGGGQPQHF
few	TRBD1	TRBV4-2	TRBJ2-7	TGTGCCAGCAGCCAGGCTCCGGGACAGGGGTCCACCTACGAGCAGTACTTC	CASSQAPGQGSTYEQYF
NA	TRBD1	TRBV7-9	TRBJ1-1	TGTGCCAGCAGCCCTCGGACAGGGCGTAGCACTGAAGCTTTCTTT	CASSPRTGRSTEAFF
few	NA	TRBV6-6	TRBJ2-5	TGTGCCAGCAACGAACAGGGTCGACGAGAGACCCAGTACTTC	CASNEQGRRETQYF
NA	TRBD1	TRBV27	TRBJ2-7	TGTGCCAGCCGGCTAGACAGGGGGCTCGAGCAGTACTTC	CASRLDRGLEQYF
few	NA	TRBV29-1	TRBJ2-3	TGCAGCGTTGAAGCTAGCATCGGGCGGAGTACGCAGTATTTT	CSVEASIGRSTQYF
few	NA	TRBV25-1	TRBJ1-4	TGTGCCAGCAGTCCAACAGGCGCCTATAGGGGTGAAAAACTGTTTTTT	CASSPTGAYRGEKLFF
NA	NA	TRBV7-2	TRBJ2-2	TGTGCCAGCAGCCCTAAACCGAACACCGGGGAGCTGTTTTTT	CASSPKPNTGELFF
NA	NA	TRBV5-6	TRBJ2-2	TGTGCCAGCAGCTTGGAGAGGGGCCCTCTAAACACCGGGGAGCTGTTTTTT	CASSLERGPLNTGELFF
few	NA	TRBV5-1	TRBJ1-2	TGCGCCAGCAGCTTGCCGTCAGGGGATGGCTACACCTTC	CASSLPSGDGYTF
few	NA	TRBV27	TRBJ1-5	TGTGCCAGCAGTTTACGAGGGTTGGGAAATCAGCCCCAGCATTTT	CASSLRGLGNQPQHF
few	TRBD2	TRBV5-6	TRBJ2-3	TGTGCCAGCAGCGAAGCGGGGGGCTACGTGGATACGCAGTATTTT	CASSEAGGYVDTQYF
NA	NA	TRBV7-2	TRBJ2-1	TGTGCCAGCAGCTTAGAGACCGGGATCGTTTACAATGAGCAGTTCTTC	CASSLETGIVYNEQFF
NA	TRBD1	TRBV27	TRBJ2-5	TGTGCCAGCAGTACGCCCCCGGGACAGGGGTCAGAGACCCAGTACTTC	CASSTPPGQGSETQYF
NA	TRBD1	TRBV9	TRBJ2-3	TGTGCCAGCAGCGCTTTTCAAGGGACAGGGGTCCCAGATACGCAGTATTTT	CASSAFQGTGVPDTQYF
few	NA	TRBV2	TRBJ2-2	TGTGCCAGCGGAAGGCCCATTACTGTTACCGGGGAGCTGTTTTTT	CASGRPITVTGELFF
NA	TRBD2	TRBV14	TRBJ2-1	TGTGCCAGCAGCCAAGGTGGATCACTAGCGGGGTACAATGAGCAGTTCTTC	CASSQGGSLAGYNEQFF
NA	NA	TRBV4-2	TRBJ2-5	TGTGCCAGCAGCCAAGGAAGGAGGGGGCAAGAGACCCAGTACTTC	CASSQGRRGQETQYF
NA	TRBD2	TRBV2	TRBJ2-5	TGTGCCAGTGATCGAGCTAGCGGGGCAGAGACCCAGTACTTC	CASDRASGAETQYF
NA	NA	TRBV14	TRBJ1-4	TGTGCCAGCAGCCAAGGAGGGAAGGAACTGTTTTTT	CASSQGGKELFF
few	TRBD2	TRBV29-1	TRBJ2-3	TGCAGCGTTGACCTTGCGGGGGGGCCAGATACGCAGTATTTT	CSVDLAGGPDTQYF